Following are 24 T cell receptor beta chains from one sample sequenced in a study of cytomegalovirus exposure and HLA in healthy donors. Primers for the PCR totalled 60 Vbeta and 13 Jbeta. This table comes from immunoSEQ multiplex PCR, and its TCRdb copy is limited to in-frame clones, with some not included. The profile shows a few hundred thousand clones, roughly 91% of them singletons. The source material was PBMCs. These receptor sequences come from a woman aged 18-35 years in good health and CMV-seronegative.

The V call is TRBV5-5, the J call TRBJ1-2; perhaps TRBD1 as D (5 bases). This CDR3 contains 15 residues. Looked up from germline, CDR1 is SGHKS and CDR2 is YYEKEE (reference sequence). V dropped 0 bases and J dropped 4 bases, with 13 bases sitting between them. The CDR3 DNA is TGTGCCAGCAGCTTGGCCCAGGGTCGTGGCTATGGCTACACCTTC. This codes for CASSLAQGRGYGYTF.

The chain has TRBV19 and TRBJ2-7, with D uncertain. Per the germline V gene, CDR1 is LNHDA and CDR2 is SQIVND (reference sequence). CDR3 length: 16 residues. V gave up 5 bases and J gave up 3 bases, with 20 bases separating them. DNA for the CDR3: TGTGCCAGTAGTGCCGCGACCTACCAGGCCGGCTACGAGCAGTACTTC. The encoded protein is CASSAATYQAGYEQYF.

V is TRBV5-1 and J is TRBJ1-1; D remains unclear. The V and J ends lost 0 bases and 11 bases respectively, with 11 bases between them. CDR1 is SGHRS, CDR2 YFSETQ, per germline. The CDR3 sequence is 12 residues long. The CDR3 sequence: CASSLVREEAFF. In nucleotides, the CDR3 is TGCGCCAGCAGCTTGGTTCGGGAGGAGGCTTTCTTT.

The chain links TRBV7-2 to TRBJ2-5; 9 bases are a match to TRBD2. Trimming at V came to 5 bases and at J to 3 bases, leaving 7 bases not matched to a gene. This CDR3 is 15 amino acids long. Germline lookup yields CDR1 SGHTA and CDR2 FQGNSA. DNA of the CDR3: TGTGCCAGCAGCCCCGGCCTAGCGGGAAAAGAGACCCAGTACTTC. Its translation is CASSPGLAGKETQYF.

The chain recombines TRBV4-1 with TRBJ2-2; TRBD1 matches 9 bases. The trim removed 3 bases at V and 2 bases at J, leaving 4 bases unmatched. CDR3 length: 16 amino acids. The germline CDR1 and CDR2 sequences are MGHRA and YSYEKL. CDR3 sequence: CASSHRQGGNTGELFF. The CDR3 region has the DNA TGCGCCAGCAGCCATCGACAGGGGGGTAACACCGGGGAGCTGTTTTTT.

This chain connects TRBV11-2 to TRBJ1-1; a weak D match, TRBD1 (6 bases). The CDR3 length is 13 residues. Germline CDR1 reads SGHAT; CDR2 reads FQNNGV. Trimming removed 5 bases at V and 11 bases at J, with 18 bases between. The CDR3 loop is CASSRTGSMRAFF. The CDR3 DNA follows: TGTGCCAGCAGCCGCACAGGGTCGATGAGGGCTTTCTTT.

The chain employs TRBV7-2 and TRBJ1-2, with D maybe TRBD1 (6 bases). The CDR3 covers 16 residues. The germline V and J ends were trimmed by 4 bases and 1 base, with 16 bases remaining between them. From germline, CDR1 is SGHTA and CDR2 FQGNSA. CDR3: CASSSPRQVYNYGYTF. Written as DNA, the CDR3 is TGTGCCAGCAGCTCCCCCCGACAGGTCTATAACTATGGCTACACCTTC.

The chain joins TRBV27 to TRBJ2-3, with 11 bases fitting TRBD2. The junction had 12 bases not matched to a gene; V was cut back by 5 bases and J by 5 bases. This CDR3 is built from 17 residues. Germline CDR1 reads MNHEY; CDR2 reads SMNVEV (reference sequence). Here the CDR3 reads CASSQTTYSGGVDTQYF. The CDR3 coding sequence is TGTGCCAGCAGTCAAACCACCTATAGCGGGGGGGTAGATACGCAGTATTTT.

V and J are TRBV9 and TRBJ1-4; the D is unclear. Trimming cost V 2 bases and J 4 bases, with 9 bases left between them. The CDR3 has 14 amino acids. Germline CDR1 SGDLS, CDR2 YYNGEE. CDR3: CASSVRRVNEKLFF. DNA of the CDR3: TGTGCCAGCAGCGTGCGGAGAGTTAATGAAAAACTGTTTTTT.

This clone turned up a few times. Here the CDR3 DNA reads TGCGCCAGCAGCGTAGCGGGGGGGGAGACCCAGTACTTC. This sequence encodes CASSVAGGETQYF. The chain is built from TRBV5-1 and TRBJ2-5, with 11 bases that match TRBD2. In germline, CDR1 is SGHRS, CDR2 YFSETQ. The CDR3 has 13 residues. The J segment lost 5 bases and the V segment lost 4 bases, leaving 1 base of the junction unmatched.

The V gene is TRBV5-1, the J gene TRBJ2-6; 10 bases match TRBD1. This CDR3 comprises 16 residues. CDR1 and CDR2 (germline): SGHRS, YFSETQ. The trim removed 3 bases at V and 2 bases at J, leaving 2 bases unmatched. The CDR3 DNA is TGCGCCAGCAGCTGGGGGACAGGGGCTGGGGCCAACGTCCTGACTTTC. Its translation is CASSWGTGAGANVLTF. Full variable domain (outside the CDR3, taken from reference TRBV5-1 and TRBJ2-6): KAGVTQTPRYLIKTRGQQVTLSCSPISGHRSVSWYQQTPGQGLQFLFEYFSETQRNKGNFPGRFSGRQFSNSRSEMNVSTLELGDSALYLCASSWGTGAGANVLTFGAGSRLTVL.

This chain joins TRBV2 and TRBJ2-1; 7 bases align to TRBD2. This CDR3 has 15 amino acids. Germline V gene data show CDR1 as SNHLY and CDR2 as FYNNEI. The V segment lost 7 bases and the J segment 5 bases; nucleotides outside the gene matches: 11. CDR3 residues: CASTWRLAADNEQFF. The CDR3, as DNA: TGTGCCAGCACCTGGAGGCTAGCGGCCGACAATGAGCAGTTCTTC.

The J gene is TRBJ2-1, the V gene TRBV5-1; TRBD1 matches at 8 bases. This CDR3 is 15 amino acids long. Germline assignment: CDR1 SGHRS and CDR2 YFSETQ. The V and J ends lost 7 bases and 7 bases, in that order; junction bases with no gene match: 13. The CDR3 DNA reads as TGCGCCAGCCGAAAGGGGGCAGGGGGCAAGAATGAGCAGTTCTTC. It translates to CASRKGAGGKNEQFF.

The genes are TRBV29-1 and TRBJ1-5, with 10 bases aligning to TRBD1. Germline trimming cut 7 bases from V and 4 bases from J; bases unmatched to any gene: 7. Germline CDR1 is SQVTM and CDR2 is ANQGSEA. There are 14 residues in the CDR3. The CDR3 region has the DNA TGCAGCGCTGTGACAGGGGGCAGAAATCAGCCCCAGCATTTT. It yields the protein CSAVTGGRNQPQHF.

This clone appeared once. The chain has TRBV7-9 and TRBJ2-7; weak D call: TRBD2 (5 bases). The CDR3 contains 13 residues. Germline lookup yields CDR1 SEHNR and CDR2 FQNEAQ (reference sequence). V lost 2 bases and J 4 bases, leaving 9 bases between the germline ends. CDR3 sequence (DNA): TGTGCCAGCAGCTTACGGGGATATTACGAGCAGTACTTC. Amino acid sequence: CASSLRGYYEQYF.

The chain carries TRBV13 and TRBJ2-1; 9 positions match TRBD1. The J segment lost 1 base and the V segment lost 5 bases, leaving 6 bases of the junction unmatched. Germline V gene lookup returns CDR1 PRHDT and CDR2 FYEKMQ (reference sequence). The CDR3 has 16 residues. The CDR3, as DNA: TGTGCCAGCAGCGGGCCCGGGACAGGGTCCTACAATGAGCAGTTCTTC. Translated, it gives CASSGPGTGSYNEQFF.

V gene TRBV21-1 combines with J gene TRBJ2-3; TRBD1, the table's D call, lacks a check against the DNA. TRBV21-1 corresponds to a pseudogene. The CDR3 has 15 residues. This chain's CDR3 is CASRTGQGARNTQYF. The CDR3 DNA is TGTGCCAGCAGGACGGGACAGGGGGCGCGAAATACGCAGTATTTT.

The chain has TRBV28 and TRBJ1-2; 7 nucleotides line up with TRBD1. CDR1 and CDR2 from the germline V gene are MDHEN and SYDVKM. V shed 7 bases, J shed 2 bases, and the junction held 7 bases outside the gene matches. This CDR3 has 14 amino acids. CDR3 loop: CASTDVDRNYGYTF. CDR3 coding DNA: TGTGCCAGCACCGACGTGGACAGGAACTATGGCTACACCTTC.

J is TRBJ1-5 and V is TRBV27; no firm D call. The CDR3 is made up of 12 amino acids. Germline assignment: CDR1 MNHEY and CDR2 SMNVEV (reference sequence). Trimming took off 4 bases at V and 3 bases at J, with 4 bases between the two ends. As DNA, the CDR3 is TGTGCCAGCAGTTCTCCCAATCAGCCCCAGCATTTT. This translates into CASSSPNQPQHF.

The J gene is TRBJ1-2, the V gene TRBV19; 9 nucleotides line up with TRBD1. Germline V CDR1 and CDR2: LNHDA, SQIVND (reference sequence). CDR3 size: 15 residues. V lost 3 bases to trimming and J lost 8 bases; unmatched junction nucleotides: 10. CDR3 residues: CASSIVPGTGSGYTF. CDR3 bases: TGTGCCAGTAGTATCGTACCTGGGACAGGGAGCGGCTACACCTTC. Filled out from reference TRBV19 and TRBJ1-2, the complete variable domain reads DGGITQSPKYLFRKEGQNVTLSCEQNLNHDAMYWYRQDPGQGLRLIYYSQIVNDFQKGDIAEGYSVSREKKESFPLTVTSAQKNPTAFYLCASSIVPGTGSGYTFGSGTRLTVV.

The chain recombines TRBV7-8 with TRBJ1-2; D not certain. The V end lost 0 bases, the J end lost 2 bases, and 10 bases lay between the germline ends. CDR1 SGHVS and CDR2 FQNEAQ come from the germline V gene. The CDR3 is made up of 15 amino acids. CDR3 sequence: CASSLASGGNYGYTF. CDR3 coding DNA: TGTGCCAGCAGCTTAGCGAGCGGCGGGAACTATGGCTACACCTTC.

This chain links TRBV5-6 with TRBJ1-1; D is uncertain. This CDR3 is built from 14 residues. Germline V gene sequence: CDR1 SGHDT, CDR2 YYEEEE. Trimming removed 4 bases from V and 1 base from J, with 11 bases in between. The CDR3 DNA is TGTGCCAGCAGCCTGGGTGCAGGGAACACTGAAGCTTTCTTT. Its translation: CASSLGAGNTEAFF.

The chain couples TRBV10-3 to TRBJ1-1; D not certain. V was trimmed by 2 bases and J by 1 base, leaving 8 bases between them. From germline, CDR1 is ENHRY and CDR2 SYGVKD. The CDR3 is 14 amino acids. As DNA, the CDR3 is TGTGCCATCAGTGAGACAACGTCGAACACTGAAGCTTTCTTT. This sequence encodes CAISETTSNTEAFF.

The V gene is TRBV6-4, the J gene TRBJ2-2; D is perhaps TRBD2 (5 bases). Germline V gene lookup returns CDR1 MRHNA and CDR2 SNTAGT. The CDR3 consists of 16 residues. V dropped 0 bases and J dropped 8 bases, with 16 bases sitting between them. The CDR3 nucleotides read TGTGCCAGCAGTGACTCGGTGGCTAGCCCCTCTGGGGAGCTGTTTTTT. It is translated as CASSDSVASPSGELFF.